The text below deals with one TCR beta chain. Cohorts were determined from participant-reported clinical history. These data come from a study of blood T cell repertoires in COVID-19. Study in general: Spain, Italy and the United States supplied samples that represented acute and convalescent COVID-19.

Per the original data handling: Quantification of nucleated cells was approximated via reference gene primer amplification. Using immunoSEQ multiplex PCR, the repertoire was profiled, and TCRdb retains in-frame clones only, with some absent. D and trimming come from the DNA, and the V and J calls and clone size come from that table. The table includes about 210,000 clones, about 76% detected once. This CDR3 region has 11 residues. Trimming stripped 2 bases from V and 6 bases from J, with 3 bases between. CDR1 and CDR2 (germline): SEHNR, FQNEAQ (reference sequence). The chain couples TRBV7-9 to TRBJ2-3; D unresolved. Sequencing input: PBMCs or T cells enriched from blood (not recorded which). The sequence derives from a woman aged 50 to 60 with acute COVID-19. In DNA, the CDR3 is TGTGCCAGCAGCTTATCTGATACGCAGTATTTT. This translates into CASSLSDTQYF.